The 15 T cell receptor beta chains below come from one sample, sequenced in a study of CD8+ T cells in alopecia areata. Following extraction, RNA underwent reverse transcription to cDNA, which served as the sequencing template. Using immunoSEQ multiplex PCR, the repertoire was profiled, and TCRdb retains in-frame clones only, with some absent. The repertoire includes some 45,000 clones, just under 95% of them detected once, and approximately 19% sits in the top ten. Described treatment: oral pan-JAK inhibitor, 5-10 mg twice daily. The source material was CD8+ T cells sorted from blood, sampled at week 24, from a patient treated with tofacitinib. Receptors were obtained from a human donor with alopecia areata.

The J gene is TRBJ1-2, the V gene TRBV7-9; TRBD1 matches at 7 bases. The germline V gene encodes CDR1 SEHNR and CDR2 FQNEAQ (reference sequence). With 5 bases clipped from V and 2 bases from J, the junction kept 2 bases outside the gene matches. CDR3 length: 13 residues. This chain's CDR3 is CASSGGQNYGYTF. CDR3 coding DNA: TGTGCCAGCAGCGGGGGACAGAACTATGGCTACACCTTC.

The genes are TRBV27 and TRBJ2-7; D remains ambiguous. V lost 0 bases and J 2 bases, leaving 2 bases between the germline ends. CDR1 and CDR2 (germline): MNHEY, SMNVEV (reference sequence). The CDR3 length is 12 residues. CDR3 sequence: CASSLSAYEQYF. Written as DNA, the CDR3 is TGTGCCAGCAGTTTATCCGCCTACGAGCAGTACTTC.

The chain has TRBV5-6 and TRBJ2-3, with 7 bases identical to TRBD2. This CDR3 has 15 residues. Germline V CDR1 and CDR2: SGHDT, YYEEEE. Trimming at V came to 2 bases and at J to 3 bases, leaving 6 bases not matched to a gene. The CDR3 DNA is TGTGCCAGCAGCTTCCTAGCGGAGCTGACAGATACGCAGTATTTT. Protein sequence: CASSFLAELTDTQYF.

In its sample, this clone was seen once. The rearrangement links TRBV6-6 to TRBJ2-7; D possibly corresponds to TRBD1 (5 bases). The CDR3 covers 15 residues. CDR1 is MNHNY, CDR2 SVGAGI, per germline (reference sequence). Trimming stripped 2 bases from V and 2 bases from J, with 13 bases between. Here the CDR3 reads CASSYLADRTYEQYF. The CDR3 DNA reads TGTGCCAGCAGTTACCTCGCCGACAGAACCTACGAGCAGTACTTC.

The chain uses TRBV15 and TRBJ2-5, with TRBD1 as a possible D gene (7 bases). CDR3 length equals 18 residues. Trimming took off 2 bases at V and 0 bases at J, with 19 bases between the two ends. Germline V gives CDR1 LNHNV, CDR2 YYDKDF (reference sequence). CDR3 DNA sequence: TGTGCCACCAGCAGACCGGACTACGACAGGGCGGACCAAGAGACCCAGTACTTC. Translated, it gives CATSRPDYDRADQETQYF. The entire variable domain, with the rest obtained from reference TRBV15 and TRBJ2-5, is as follows: DAMVIQNPRYQVTQFGKPVTLSCSQTLNHNVMYWYQQKSSQAPKLLFHYYDKDFNNEADTPDNFQSRRPNTSFCFLDIRSPGLGDTAMYLCATSRPDYDRADQETQYFGPGTRLLVL.

The chain joins TRBV5-6 to TRBJ2-2; the D gene is possibly TRBD2 (5 bases). CDR3 length: 14 residues. The germline gives CDR1 SGHDT, CDR2 YYEEEE. The V end was cut by 5 bases, the J end by 6 bases, with 14 bases between. The CDR3 sequence: CASSTGLSSGELFF. CDR3 sequence (DNA): TGTGCCAGCAGTACCGGACTGTCATCCGGGGAGCTGTTTTTT.

The chain carries TRBV6-5 and TRBJ2-7; D is perhaps TRBD1 (6 bases). CDR1 is MNHEY, CDR2 SVGAGI, per germline. V dropped 2 bases and J dropped 4 bases, with 9 bases sitting between them. The CDR3 consists of 13 residues. The CDR3 DNA is TGTGCCAGCAGTTACATCGGACAGTACGAGCAGTACTTC. It is translated as CASSYIGQYEQYF.

This clone was recorded only once. The chain employs TRBV4-1 and TRBJ1-5; D might be TRBD1 (6 bases). The CDR3 has 14 residues. V lost 7 bases, J lost 6 bases, and 16 bases lay in between. Per the germline V gene, CDR1 is MGHRA and CDR2 is YSYEKL. This CDR3 reads CASNPTGGRQPQHF. Here the CDR3 DNA reads TGCGCCAGCAACCCGACGGGGGGGCGTCAGCCCCAGCATTTT.

The chain is built from TRBV7-9 and TRBJ2-5; no firm D call. The CDR3 is 16 amino acids. Trimming shortened V by 1 base and J by 5 bases, and 17 bases separated the two germline ends. CDR1 SEHNR and CDR2 FQNEAQ come from the germline V gene (reference sequence). CDR3 sequence: CASSLDASLNKETQYF. CDR3 bases: TGTGCCAGCAGCTTAGACGCTAGTCTAAACAAGGAGACCCAGTACTTC.

The chain uses TRBV7-8 and TRBJ2-7; D is unclear. The germline V gene has CDR1 SGHVS and CDR2 FQNEAQ. V lost 4 bases, J lost 0 bases, and 10 bases lay in between. This CDR3 spans 14 amino acids. Here the CDR3 DNA reads TGTGCCAGCAGCTCAGTTGGGCTCTCCTACGAGCAGTACTTC. It codes for CASSSVGLSYEQYF.

The V call is TRBV5-1, the J call TRBJ1-1; 8 bases match TRBD1. CDR3 size: 15 residues. Germline CDR1 SGHRS, CDR2 YFSETQ. V was pared by 4 bases and J by 0 bases, with 5 bases of the junction left unmatched. CDR3 nucleotides: TGCGCCAGCAGCGACGCGACAGGGGTGAACACTGAAGCTTTCTTT. Protein sequence: CASSDATGVNTEAFF. The full variable domain, its missing parts supplied by reference TRBV5-1 and TRBJ1-1, is KAGVTQTPRYLIKTRGQQVTLSCSPISGHRSVSWYQQTPGQGLQFLFEYFSETQRNKGNFPGRFSGRQFSNSRSEMNVSTLELGDSALYLCASSDATGVNTEAFFGQGTRLTVV.

This chain uses TRBV7-2 with TRBJ2-7; D might be TRBD1 (6 bases). CDR3 length: 14 amino acids. The V end lost 1 base, the J end lost 3 bases, and 10 bases lay between the germline ends. Germline loops: CDR1 SGHTA, CDR2 FQGNSA. The CDR3 spells CASSLGDRFYEQYF. The CDR3 DNA is TGTGCCAGCAGCTTAGGTGACAGGTTCTACGAGCAGTACTTC.

The rearrangement links TRBV4-3 to TRBJ1-1, with D possibly TRBD1 on 5 matching bases. The CDR3 totals 14 residues. Germline CDR1 LGHNA, CDR2 YSLEER. V dropped 3 bases and J dropped 4 bases, with 12 bases sitting between them. The CDR3 region is CASSHPGLGTEAFF. The CDR3 DNA reads TGCGCCAGCAGCCACCCAGGGTTGGGCACTGAAGCTTTCTTT.

V and J are TRBV15 and TRBJ1-5; D is unresolved. The CDR3 spans 14 residues. In germline, CDR1 is LNHNV, CDR2 YYDKDF (reference sequence). V lost 2 bases, J lost 6 bases, and 11 bases lay in between. The CDR3 reads CATSRPPPGQPQHF. In DNA, the CDR3 is TGTGCCACCAGCAGACCCCCCCCCGGTCAGCCCCAGCATTTT.

The chain joins TRBV5-6 to TRBJ1-1, with a possible D match to TRBD1 (5 bases). The CDR3 is made up of 12 amino acids. The germline CDR1 and CDR2 sequences are SGHDT and YYEEEE. V lost 2 bases to trimming and J lost 3 bases, with 5 bases between them. CDR3 region: CASSLGDTEAFF. The CDR3 region has the DNA TGTGCCAGCAGCTTAGGGGACACTGAAGCTTTCTTT.